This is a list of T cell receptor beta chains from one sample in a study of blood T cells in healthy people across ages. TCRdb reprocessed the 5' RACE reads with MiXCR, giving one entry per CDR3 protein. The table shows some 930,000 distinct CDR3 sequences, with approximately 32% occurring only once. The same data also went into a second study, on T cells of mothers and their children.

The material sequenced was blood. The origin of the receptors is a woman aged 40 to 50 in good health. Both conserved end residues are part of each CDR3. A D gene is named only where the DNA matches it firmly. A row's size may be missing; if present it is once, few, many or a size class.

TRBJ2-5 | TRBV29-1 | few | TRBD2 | TGCAGCGTTGAAGATCGGGGGGGCCCCGAGACCCAGTACTTC | CSVEDRGGPETQYF
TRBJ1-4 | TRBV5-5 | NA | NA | TGTGCCAGCAGCTCGGGATCAGGCCAAACTAATGAAAAACTGTTTTTT | CASSSGSGQTNEKLFF
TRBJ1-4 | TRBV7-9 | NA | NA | TGTGCCAGCAGCTTGGGGAGGATAACAGTTAATGAAAAACTGTTTTTT | CASSLGRITVNEKLFF
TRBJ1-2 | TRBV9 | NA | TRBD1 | TGTGCCAGCAGCGCCACCTTTCAGGGGGTTGGCTACACCTTC | CASSATFQGVGYTF
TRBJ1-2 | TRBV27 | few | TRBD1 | TGTGCCAGCAGCCGACAACCACAGGGGAGCGACGGCTACACCTTC | CASSRQPQGSDGYTF
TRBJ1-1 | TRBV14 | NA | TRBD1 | TGTGCCAGCAGCCGATCCGGGACAGGGAGCACTGAAGCTTTCTTT | CASSRSGTGSTEAFF
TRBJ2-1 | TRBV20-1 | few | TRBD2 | TGCAGTGCTAGAGCGGGAGGGGGGCCCAATGAGCAGTTCTTC | CSARAGGGPNEQFF
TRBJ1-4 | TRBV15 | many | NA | TGTGCCACCAGCCCCCCGGGGGCAGGAAAACTGTTTTTT | CATSPPGAGKLFF
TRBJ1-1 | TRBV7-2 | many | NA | TGTGCCAGCAGCCCGACTTGGAACACTGAAGCTTTCTTT | CASSPTWNTEAFF
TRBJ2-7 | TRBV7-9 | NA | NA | TGTGCCAGTGACTTAGTACCCTACAATGAGCAGTACTTC | CASDLVPYNEQYF
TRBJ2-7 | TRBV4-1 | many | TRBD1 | TGCGCCAGCAGCCACGGACAGGGGGCGATACAAGAGCAGTACTTC | CASSHGQGAIQEQYF
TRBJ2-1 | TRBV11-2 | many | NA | TGTGCCAGCAGCTTAGGGGGCGGGTTCTGGGGACCGAACAATGAGCAGTTCTTC | CASSLGGGFWGPNNEQFF
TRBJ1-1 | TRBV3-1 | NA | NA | TGTGCCAGCAGCGATGACTTGGGAACAGGTAGATCCACTGAAGCTTTCTTT | CASSDDLGTGRSTEAFF
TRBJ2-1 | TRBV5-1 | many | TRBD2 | TGCGCCAGCAGCTTGGTTCGGCGGGAGAGGCTCTCCTACAATGAGCAGTTCTTC | CASSLVRRERLSYNEQFF
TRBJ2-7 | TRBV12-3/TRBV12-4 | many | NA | TGTGCCACCGGGAGAGCTCCCAACGAGCAGTACTTC | CATGRAPNEQYF
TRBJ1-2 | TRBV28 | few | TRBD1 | TGTGCCAGCAGTTTTCCTCCGGGACAGGGAAACTATGGCTACACCTTC | CASSFPPGQGNYGYTF
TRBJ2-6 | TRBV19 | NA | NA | TGTGCCAGTAGACAGGGTTATTGGGCCAACGTCCTGACTTTC | CASRQGYWANVLTF
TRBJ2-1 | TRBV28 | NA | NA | TGTGCCAGCAGTTTAACTGGATCTCCTAAGGGGCAGTTCTTC | CASSLTGSPKGQFF
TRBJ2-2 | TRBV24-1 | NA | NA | TGTGCCACCAGTGATCCACGAAGAGAGTCGAACACCGGGGAGCTGTTTTTT | CATSDPRRESNTGELFF
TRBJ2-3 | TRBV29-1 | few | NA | TGCAGCGTGGCTAGCACAGATACGCAGTATTTT | CSVASTDTQYF
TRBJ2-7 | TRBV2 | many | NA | TGTGCCAGCAGTGATGCAGGGTTAAACGAGCAGTACTTC | CASSDAGLNEQYF
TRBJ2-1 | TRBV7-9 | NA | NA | TGTGCCAGCAGCCGTAAAAACTCCGACCTCAATGAGCAGTTCTTC | CASSRKNSDLNEQFF
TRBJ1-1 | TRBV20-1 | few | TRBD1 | TGCAGTGCGGACAGGCCATTTGAAGCTTTCTTT | CSADRPFEAFF
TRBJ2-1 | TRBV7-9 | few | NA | TGTGCCAGCCAACCCGGGGGTCTCTACAATGAGCAGTTCTTC | CASQPGGLYNEQFF
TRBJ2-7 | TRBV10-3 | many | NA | TGTGCCATCAGTGAGTCCGGGGCCCCCGGTGAGCAGTACTTC | CAISESGAPGEQYF